Each of the 6 T cell receptor beta chains below was sequenced from the same sample in a study of cytotoxic CD8 clonotypes in ibrutinib-treated CLL. The data were produced by immunoSEQ multiplex PCR, yet TCRdb's version contains in-frame clones alone and is incomplete. Here the sample spans around 97,000 clones, 70% to 80% being singletons. Sequencing used PBMCs, obtained after 12 months of ibrutinib treatment. The receptors originated from a human donor with chronic lymphocytic leukemia.

This clone has a single count. The chain recombines TRBV28 with TRBJ2-5; TRBD2 agrees at 9 bases. V gave up 7 bases and J gave up 0 bases; unmatched junction bases: 6. From germline, CDR1 is MDHEN and CDR2 SYDVKM. This CDR3 has 15 residues. The CDR3 DNA follows: TGTGCCAGCACTGGGGTAGCGGGGGACCAAGAGACCCAGTACTTC. Translated, it gives CASTGVAGDQETQYF. The full variable domain, rest sourced from reference TRBV28 and TRBJ2-5, is DVKVTQSSRYLVKRTGEKVFLECVQDMDHENMFWYRQDPGLGLRLIYFSYDVKMKEKGDIPEGYSVSREKKERFSLILESASTNQTSMYLCASTGVAGDQETQYFGPGTRLLVL.

This clone was seen only a few times. The rearrangement joins TRBV6-5 to TRBJ1-4, with D uncertain. Germline loops: CDR1 MNHEY, CDR2 SVGAGI. V gave up 0 bases and J gave up 0 bases, with 5 bases separating them. This CDR3 is built from 15 residues. The CDR3 protein is CASSYSAATNEKLFF. CDR3 DNA: TGTGCCAGCAGTTACTCGGCGGCAACTAATGAAAAACTGTTTTTT.

The V call is TRBV5-6, the J call TRBJ2-3; D might be TRBD1 or TRBD2, each matching 5 bases. Trimming stripped 3 bases from V and 6 bases from J, with 14 bases between. This CDR3 has 14 residues. Germline V gene sequence: CDR1 SGHDT, CDR2 YYEEEE. The chain's CDR3 is CASSSWGGGDTQYF. Here the CDR3 DNA reads TGTGCCAGCAGCTCCTGGGGCGGCGGGGATACGCAGTATTTT.

This sequence joins TRBV25-1 and TRBJ2-7; 11 bases agree with TRBD1. There are 13 residues in the CDR3. With V trimmed by 4 bases and J by 5 bases, 1 base remained unmatched. Germline assignment: CDR1 MGHDK and CDR2 SYGVNS. CDR3 amino acids: CASSGTGGDEQYF. The CDR3 coding sequence is TGTGCCAGCAGTGGGACAGGGGGCGACGAGCAGTACTTC.

The CDR3 spells CASTSGSVRNYNEQFF. The CDR3, as DNA: TGTGCCAGCACCTCCGGTAGTGTCCGGAACTACAATGAGCAGTTCTTC. V and J are TRBV5-6 and TRBJ2-1; D is unclear. V dropped 6 bases and J dropped 3 bases, with 19 bases sitting between them. CDR1 is SGHDT and CDR2 is YYEEEE in the germline V gene. The CDR3 sequence is 16 residues long.

In DNA form, the CDR3 reads TGTGCCAGCAGGGGACAGGGGGGAACTGAAGCTTTCTTT. It specifies CASRGQGGTEAFF. The chain recombines TRBV2 with TRBJ1-1; 11 bases map to TRBD1. Germline CDR1 SNHLY, CDR2 FYNNEI. This CDR3 contains 13 residues. Losses at the gene ends were 6 bases for V and 5 bases for J; bases not matched to a gene: 2.